The T cell receptor (beta chain) under discussion was sequenced for a study of cytomegalovirus exposure and HLA in healthy donors (dated by TCRdb to 2016 to 2017). Some background on the complete study: In an earlier analysis of 550 to 750 of the donors, around 300 Gb of sequence data and 120 million or so unique TCR beta sequences from roughly 190 million T cells were reported. The study aimed to test whether signatures of past pathogen exposure could be identified by cataloging public T cell receptors. To decide whether each TCR beta V gene segment behaved as functional or pseudogenic, an earlier analysis of approximately 600 of the donors relied on high-throughput TCR beta sequencing. Genome-wide SNP genotypes for about 60% of the roughly 700 donors were used in a later genetic analysis, which treated that subset as a discovery cohort. The number of typed donors differed by locus: roughly 620-640 for A, B, C, DRB1 and DQB1; some 540 for DQA1; 606 for DPA1; and roughly 470 for DPB1. A later analysis re-analyzed previously published TCR beta repertoires from 600 to 850 donors and added high-resolution HLA genotyping to study TCR occurrence patterns. About 5 DR-DQ haplotypes were handled as single units for association and clustering, since linkage in the cohort was strong. Class I and class II HLA loci were covered by the typing at four-digit resolution. The study combined high-throughput TCR immunosequencing, statistical association of individual TCRs with disease status, and machine learning to predict cytomegalovirus infection status. The later analysis used no new phenotypic data to find candidate immune exposures, relying instead on TCR beta sequences and their occurrence across donors. An early release covering just under 650 HLA-typed donors comprised approximately 290 gigabases of sequencing data and around 80 million unique TCR sequences. Donor age, sex, ethnicity and CMV serostatus were collected together with the repertoire data. Every discovery cohort repertoire had been produced on one sequencing platform. A separate validation cohort of approximately 130 different subjects was used in addition to the approximately 700-subject first cohort. The study profiled the T cell repertoires of fewer than 850 subjects by immunosequencing and related them to cytomegalovirus serostatus. Among the roughly 410 genotyped donors, under 90% belonged to the genetic ancestry cluster associated with self-reported Caucasian donors. Among about 360 genotyped donors of the cohort, an average of around 240,000 unique TCR beta nucleotide sequences were sequenced per donor, roughly a sixth of them non-productive. General conclusions and limits of the study: Most TCR sequences were seen in very few donors, while some public TCRs were found in many individuals. It was suggested by the authors that the approach could potentially be generalized to other disease states and immunological phenotypes. A later analysis found that HLA-associated TCR beta chains were more clonally expanded and had lower generation probabilities than equally common non-associated chains. Linkage disequilibrium might explain the correlated functional status among segregating V segments, but an unknown experimental factor could not be excluded. Assigning TCR associations to individual alleles was difficult when HLA alleles, especially DR and DQ, strongly co-occurred. A further reported finding was that TCR beta sequences accurately predicted the HLA-A and HLA-B alleles for most subjects in the first cohort. At a false discovery rate of 0.05, a later analysis linked 16,000 or so TCR beta sequences to specific HLA alleles. In vitro tests confirmed that a few of the cytomegalovirus-associated TCR beta chains recognize cytomegalovirus antigens. In this cohort, only TCR beta chains were sequenced, and detectable features were limited by the absence of alpha or paired-chain data. Some IMGT-functional V segments, including TRBV6-2 and TRBV6-3, could not be distinguished by the 87-base-pair reads and were therefore excluded. The study listed 164 TCR beta chains as associated with cytomegalovirus. HLA typing was unavailable for some donors at each locus, so association tests used only the typed subset. The classifier was reported to diagnose cytomegalovirus status with high specificity and sensitivity in both the original cohort and the validation cohort. Because counts were too low, about 18 rarely observed V segments, including chromosome 9 orphons, were excluded from the earlier analysis of several hundred of the donors. Compared with the roughly 700-donor mean, donors in an Asian-associated ancestry cluster had fewer N-insertions in productive TCRs, according to a later genetic analysis. According to a later analysis, most CMV-associated TCR beta chains appeared to be HLA-restricted, and the HLA associations seemed to be driven largely by CMV exposure. Immune exposure information for the cohort was limited to CMV serostatus. V-gene and J-gene trimming of TCR beta chains was associated with a missense DCLRE1C variant in a later genetic analysis, and the association was replicated in an independent cohort. In an earlier analysis of about 600 of the donors, most TCR beta V segments appeared in productive rearrangements about 87% or about 30% of the time, broadly matching IMGT annotations. A later analysis reported that several top co-occurrence clusters appeared linked to parvovirus B19, influenza, CMV and Epstein-Barr virus. A cluster of highly shared sequence variants was judged likely to be a technical artifact of the sequencing pipeline. In a later analysis, the rate of TCR association differed among HLA loci, with DRB1 alleles having the most associated TCRs and HLA-C alleles having the fewest. Sequencing depth was assumed to be roughly uniform across donors in the presence/absence analyses, though that assumption may not hold.

The cohort comprised 670 or so healthy bone marrow donors. At the time of sampling, every cohort member was nominally healthy, though immune exposures that went unrecorded were likely present. The donor tested CMV seronegative and was one of the 352 seronegative cohort members. A peripheral blood sample was collected from each donor, and TCR beta sequencing was performed on peripheral blood mononuclear cells. The Qiagen DNeasy Blood Extraction Kit was used to extract genomic DNA from the blood cell samples. V is shortened by 2 bases, J by 0 bases, and the region joining them spans 16 bases. From cysteine to phenylalanine, the CDR3 is 18 amino acids long. The only DNA kept is the CDR3, 54 bases in frame from the first base. Sequences MDHEN (CDR1) and SYDVKM (CDR2) are obtained from the germline V gene. Libraries were constructed by the immunoSEQ multiplex PCR assay. A mixture of 60 forward primers for TCR Vbeta segments and 13 reverse primers for TCR Jbeta segments was used in the multiplex PCR. Amplification of the CDR3 region of rearranged TCR beta genes was performed with a multiplex PCR assay on genomic DNA. The Illumina HiSeq System was used to sequence the amplified TCR beta libraries as 87-base-pair reads. The study's processing was this. A later analysis tallied around 82 million unique TCR beta chains across the approximately 670 repertoires, and around 9.9 million of those chains were shared by two or more donors. A nearest-neighbor algorithm error-corrected the raw reads and collapsed the reads into unique sequences, merging closely related sequences to remove PCR and sequencing errors. V, D and J gene segments were assigned by aligning CDR3 sequences to IMGT reference sequences. For a sequence to be retained, a match of at least six nucleotides was required to both a V gene segment and a J gene segment. Rearrangements were classified as productive when the CDR3 lacked stop codons and remained in frame with V and J, and all other rearrangements were classified as non-productive. CDR3 was defined by IMGT convention, running from the second conserved V-encoded cysteine to the conserved J-encoded phenylalanine. The earlier analysis of about 610 of the donors excluded sequences that lacked an unambiguous match to a single V gene segment. An earlier analysis of a few hundred of the donors called V segments functional above 56.7% productive rearrangements and segregating when the between-donor standard deviation exceeded 5%. A statistical classification framework was built for diagnosing cytomegalovirus status from the catalog of TCR beta chain sequences. In a later analysis, V and J genes were assigned by comparing TCR nucleotide sequences against IMGT/GENE-DB human TR gene sequences. The TCRdist pipeline was used in a later analysis to assign CDR3 sequences and most-parsimonious VDJ recombination scenarios. In a later analysis, each TCR beta chain was defined by its CDR3 amino acid sequence together with its V-gene family, and reads lacking a unique V-gene family were excluded. As a way to deal with suspected cross-contamination and a sequencing artifact, a later analysis dropped 450 to 600 nucleotide sequences that were highly shared and had low generation probability. A later analysis calculated a clonal expansion index for each public chain from normalized within-repertoire ranks of inferred template counts. In a later analysis, generation probabilities were computed with a VDJ recombination model fitted to out-of-frame rearrangements, and the resulting probabilities were checked against IGoR. A later analysis scored TCR-TCR, TCR-HLA and TCR-CMV co-occurrence with hypergeometric tests, applying a repertoire-size bias correction to TCR pairs. In a later analysis, false discovery rates were estimated by permuting HLA or CMV assignments 20 times. In a later analysis, co-occurring TCRs were grouped using DBSCAN, with TCRdist sequence similarity added in when clustering inside HLA-allele-positive subsets. Co-occurrence clustering excluded repertoires with fewer than 30,000 or more than 120,000 public chains, plus five with anomalous nucleotide sharing. Held by TCRdb, this immuneACCESS table contains in-frame sequences only and omits some clones. Under half of the omission traces to an unresolved V gene where checked; the cause of the rest is unknown. Clone size and V and J calls were adopted from that table, with D and trimming inferred from the DNA. Within this sample are under 200,000 clones, with over 75% of them counted one time only. The ten top clones hold approximately 0.55% of the sample.

On this clone: The antigen it recognizes is unknown. Qualities for individual bases were not recorded, and no much larger clone is one base off.

The sequence is built from TRBV28 and TRBJ1-4; too little of a D gene remains to name it. The sequence came from a woman in her forties or fifties in good health and CMV-seronegative. The sample was PBMCs. The CDR3 has the sequence CASSLRDSAIATNEKLFF. The nucleotide sequence is given as TGTGCCAGCAGTTTACGGGATTCCGCAATTGCAACTAATGAAAAACTGTTTTTT.